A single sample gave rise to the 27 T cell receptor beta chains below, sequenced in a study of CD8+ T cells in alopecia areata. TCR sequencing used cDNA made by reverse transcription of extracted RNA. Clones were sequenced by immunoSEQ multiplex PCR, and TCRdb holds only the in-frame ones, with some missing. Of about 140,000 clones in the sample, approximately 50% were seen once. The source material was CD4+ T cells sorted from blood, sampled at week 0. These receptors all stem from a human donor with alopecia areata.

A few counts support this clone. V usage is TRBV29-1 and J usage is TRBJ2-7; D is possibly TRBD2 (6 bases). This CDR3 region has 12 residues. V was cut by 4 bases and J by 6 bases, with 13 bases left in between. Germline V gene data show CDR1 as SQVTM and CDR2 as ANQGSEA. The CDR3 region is CSVAKVRGEQYF. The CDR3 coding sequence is TGCAGCGTTGCCAAGGTGCGGGGCGAGCAGTACTTC.

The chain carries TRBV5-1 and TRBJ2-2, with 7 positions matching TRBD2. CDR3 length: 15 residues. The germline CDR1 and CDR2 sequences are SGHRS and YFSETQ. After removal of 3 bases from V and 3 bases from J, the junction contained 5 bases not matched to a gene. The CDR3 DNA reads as TGCGCCAGCAGCTGGTGGCTAGCGGACACCGGGGAGCTGTTTTTT. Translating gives CASSWWLADTGELFF.

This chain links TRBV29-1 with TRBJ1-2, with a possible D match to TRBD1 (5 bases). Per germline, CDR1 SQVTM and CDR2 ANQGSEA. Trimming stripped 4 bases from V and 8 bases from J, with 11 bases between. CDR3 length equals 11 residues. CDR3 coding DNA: TGCAGCGTTGTGGGAGGGGAAGGCTACACCTTC. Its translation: CSVVGGEGYTF.

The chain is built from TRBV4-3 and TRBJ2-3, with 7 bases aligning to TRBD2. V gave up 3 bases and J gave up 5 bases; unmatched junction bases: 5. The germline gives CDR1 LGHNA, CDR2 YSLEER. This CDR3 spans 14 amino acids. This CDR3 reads CASSHGAGEDTQYF. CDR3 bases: TGCGCCAGCAGCCATGGGGCGGGAGAAGATACGCAGTATTTT.

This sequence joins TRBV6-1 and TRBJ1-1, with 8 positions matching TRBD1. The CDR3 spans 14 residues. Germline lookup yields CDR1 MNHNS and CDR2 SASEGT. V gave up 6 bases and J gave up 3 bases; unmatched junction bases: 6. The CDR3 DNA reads TGTGCCAGCAGACTGACAGGGGAGTACACTGAAGCTTTCTTT. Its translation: CASRLTGEYTEAFF.

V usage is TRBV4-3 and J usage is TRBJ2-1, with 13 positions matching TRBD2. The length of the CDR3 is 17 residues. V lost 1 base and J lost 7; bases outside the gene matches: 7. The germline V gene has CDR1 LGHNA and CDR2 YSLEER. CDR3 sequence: CASSQVKSTSGRNEQFF. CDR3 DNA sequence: TGCGCCAGCAGCCAAGTAAAATCGACTAGCGGGAGGAATGAGCAGTTCTTC.

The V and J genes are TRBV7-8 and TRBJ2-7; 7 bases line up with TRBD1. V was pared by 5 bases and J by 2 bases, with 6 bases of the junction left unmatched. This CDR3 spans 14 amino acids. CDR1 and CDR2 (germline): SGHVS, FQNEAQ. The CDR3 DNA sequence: TGTGCCAGCAGCGCCCGGGACAGAGCCTACGAGCAGTACTTC. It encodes CASSARDRAYEQYF. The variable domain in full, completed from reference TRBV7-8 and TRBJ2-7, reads GAGVSQSPRYKVAKRGQDVALRCDPISGHVSLFWYQQALGQGPEFLTYFQNEAQLDKSGLPSDRFFAERPEGSVSTLKIQRTQQEDSAVYLCASSARDRAYEQYFGPGTRLTVT.

The CDR3 nucleotides are TGCGCCAGCAGCTCCGGGACAGGGGGGAATCAGCCCCAGCATTTT. It is translated as CASSSGTGGNQPQHF. The V and J genes are TRBV5-1 and TRBJ1-5; 11 bases align to TRBD1. The CDR3 spans 15 residues. V lost 3 bases, J lost 4 bases, and 3 bases stayed unmatched. Germline V gene sequence: CDR1 SGHRS, CDR2 YFSETQ.

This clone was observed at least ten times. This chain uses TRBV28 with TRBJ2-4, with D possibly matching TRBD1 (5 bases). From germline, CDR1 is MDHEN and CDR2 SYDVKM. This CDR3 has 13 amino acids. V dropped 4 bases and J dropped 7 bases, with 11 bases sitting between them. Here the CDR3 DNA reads TGTGCCAGCAGTTCGGGCGCAGGGAACATTCAGTACTTC. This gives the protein CASSSGAGNIQYF.

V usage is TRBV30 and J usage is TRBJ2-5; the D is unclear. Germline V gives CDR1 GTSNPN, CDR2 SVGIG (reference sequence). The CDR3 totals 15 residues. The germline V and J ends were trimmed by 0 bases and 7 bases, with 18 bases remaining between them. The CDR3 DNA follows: TGTGCCTGGAGTGTTGTCGATTACACGACGGGGACCCAGTACTTC. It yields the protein CAWSVVDYTTGTQYF.

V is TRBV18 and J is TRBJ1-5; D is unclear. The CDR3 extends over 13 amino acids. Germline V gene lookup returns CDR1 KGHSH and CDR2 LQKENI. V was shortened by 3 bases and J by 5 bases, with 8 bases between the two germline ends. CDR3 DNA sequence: TGTGCCAGCTCACCGGCAAGTCATCAGCCCCAGCATTTT. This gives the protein CASSPASHQPQHF.

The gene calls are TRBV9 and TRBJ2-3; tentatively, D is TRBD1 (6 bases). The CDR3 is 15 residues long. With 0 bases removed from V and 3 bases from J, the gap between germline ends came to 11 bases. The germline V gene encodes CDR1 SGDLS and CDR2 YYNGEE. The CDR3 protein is CASSVEGVVTDTQYF. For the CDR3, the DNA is TGTGCCAGCAGCGTAGAGGGGGTCGTGACAGATACGCAGTATTTT.

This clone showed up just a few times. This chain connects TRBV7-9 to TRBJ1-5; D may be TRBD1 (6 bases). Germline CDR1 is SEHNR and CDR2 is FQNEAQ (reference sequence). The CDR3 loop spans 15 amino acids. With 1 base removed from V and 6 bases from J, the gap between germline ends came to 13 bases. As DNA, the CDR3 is TGTGCCAGCAGCTTAGGTGGGGAGGGGGGTCAGCCCCAGCATTTT. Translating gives CASSLGGEGGQPQHF.

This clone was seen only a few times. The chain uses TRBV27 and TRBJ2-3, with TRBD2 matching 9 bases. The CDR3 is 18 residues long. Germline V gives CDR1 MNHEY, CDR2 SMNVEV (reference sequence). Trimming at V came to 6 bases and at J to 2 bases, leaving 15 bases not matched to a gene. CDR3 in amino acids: CASRPRPVAGANTDTQYF. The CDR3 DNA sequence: TGTGCCAGCAGGCCTCGCCCAGTAGCGGGAGCGAACACAGATACGCAGTATTTT.

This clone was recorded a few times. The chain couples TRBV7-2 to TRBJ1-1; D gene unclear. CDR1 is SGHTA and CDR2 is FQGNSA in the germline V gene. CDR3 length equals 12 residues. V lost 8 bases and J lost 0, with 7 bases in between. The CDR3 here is CASWRMNTEAFF. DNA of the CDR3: TGTGCCAGCTGGAGGATGAACACTGAAGCTTTCTTT.

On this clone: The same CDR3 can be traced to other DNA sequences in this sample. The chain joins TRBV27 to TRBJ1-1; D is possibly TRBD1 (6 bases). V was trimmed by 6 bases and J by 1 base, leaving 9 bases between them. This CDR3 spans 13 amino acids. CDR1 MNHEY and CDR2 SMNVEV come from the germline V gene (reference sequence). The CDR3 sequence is CASSRTENTEAFF. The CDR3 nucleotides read TGTGCCAGCAGCCGGACAGAGAACACTGAAGCTTTCTTT.

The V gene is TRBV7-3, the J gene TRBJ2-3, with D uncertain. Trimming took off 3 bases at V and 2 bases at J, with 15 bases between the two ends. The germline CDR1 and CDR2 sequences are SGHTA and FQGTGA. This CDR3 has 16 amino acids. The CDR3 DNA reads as TGTGCCAGCAGCTTTGGTTTAACTGCAATCACAGATACGCAGTATTTT. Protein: CASSFGLTAITDTQYF.

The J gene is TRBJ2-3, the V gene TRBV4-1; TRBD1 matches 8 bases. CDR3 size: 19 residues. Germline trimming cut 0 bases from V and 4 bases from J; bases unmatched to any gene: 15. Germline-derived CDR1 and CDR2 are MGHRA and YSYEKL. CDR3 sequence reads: CASSQDWRTGQVGSDTQYF. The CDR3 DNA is TGCGCCAGCAGCCAAGATTGGAGGACGGGACAGGTGGGATCAGATACGCAGTATTTT.

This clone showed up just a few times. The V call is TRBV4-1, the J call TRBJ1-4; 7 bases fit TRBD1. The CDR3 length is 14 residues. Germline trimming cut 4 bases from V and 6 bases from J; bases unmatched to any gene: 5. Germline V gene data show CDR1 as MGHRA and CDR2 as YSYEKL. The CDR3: CASSRTGVDEKLFF. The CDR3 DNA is TGCGCCAGCAGCCGTACAGGGGTGGATGAAAAACTGTTTTTT.

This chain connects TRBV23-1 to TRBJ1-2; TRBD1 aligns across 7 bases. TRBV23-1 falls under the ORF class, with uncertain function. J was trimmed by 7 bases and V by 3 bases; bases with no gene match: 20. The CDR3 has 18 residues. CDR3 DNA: TGCGCCAGCAGTCAGCGCAAACCAGGGACAGTCGGGCCGGCTGGCTACACCTTC. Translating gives CASSQRKPGTVGPAGYTF.

The CDR3 protein is CASSEFSAYDQPQHF. The CDR3 nucleotides read TGTGCCAGCAGTGAATTTTCGGCTTACGATCAGCCCCAGCATTTT. V is TRBV25-1 and J is TRBJ1-5; D gene unclear. The V end was cut by 1 base, the J end by 5 bases, with 12 bases between. Germline CDR1 is MGHDK and CDR2 is SYGVNS. CDR3 length: 15 amino acids.

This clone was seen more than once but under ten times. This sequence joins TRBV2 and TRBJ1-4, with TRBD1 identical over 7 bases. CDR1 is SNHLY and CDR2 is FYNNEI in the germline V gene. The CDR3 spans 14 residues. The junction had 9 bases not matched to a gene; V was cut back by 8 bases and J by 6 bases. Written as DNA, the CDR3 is TGTGCCAGCCGGGGACAGCCCCAGGATGAAAAACTGTTTTTT. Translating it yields CASRGQPQDEKLFF.

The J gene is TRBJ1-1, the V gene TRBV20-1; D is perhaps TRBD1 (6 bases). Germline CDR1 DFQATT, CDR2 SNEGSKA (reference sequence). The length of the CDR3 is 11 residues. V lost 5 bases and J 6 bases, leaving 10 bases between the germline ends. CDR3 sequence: CSARTEAEAFF. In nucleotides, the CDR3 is TGCAGTGCTCGGACAGAAGCTGAAGCTTTCTTT.

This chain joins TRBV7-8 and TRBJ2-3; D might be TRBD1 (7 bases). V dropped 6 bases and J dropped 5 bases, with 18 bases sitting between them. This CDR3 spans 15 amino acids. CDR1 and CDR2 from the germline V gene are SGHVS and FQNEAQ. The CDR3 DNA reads TGTGCCAGCAGGATTTCAGGGGGGCCACGAGATACGCAGTATTTT. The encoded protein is CASRISGGPRDTQYF.

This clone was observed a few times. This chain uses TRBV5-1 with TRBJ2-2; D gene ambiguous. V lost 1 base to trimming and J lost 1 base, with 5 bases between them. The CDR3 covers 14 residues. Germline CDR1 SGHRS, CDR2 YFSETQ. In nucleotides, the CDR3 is TGCGCCAGCAGCTTGTACGAGAACACCGGGGAGCTGTTTTTT. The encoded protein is CASSLYENTGELFF.

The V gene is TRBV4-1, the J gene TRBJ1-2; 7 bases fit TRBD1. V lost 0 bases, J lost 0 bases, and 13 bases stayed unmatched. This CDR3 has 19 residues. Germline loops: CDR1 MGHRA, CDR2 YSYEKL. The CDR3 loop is CASSQDPRPGGKANYGYTF. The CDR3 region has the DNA TGCGCCAGCAGCCAAGATCCGCGTCCAGGGGGGAAAGCTAACTATGGCTACACCTTC.

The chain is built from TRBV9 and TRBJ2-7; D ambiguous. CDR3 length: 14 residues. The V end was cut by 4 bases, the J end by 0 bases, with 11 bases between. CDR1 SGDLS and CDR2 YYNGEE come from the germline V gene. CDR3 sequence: CASSTSPISYEQYF. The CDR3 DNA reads TGTGCCAGCAGCACCAGCCCTATCTCCTACGAGCAGTACTTC.